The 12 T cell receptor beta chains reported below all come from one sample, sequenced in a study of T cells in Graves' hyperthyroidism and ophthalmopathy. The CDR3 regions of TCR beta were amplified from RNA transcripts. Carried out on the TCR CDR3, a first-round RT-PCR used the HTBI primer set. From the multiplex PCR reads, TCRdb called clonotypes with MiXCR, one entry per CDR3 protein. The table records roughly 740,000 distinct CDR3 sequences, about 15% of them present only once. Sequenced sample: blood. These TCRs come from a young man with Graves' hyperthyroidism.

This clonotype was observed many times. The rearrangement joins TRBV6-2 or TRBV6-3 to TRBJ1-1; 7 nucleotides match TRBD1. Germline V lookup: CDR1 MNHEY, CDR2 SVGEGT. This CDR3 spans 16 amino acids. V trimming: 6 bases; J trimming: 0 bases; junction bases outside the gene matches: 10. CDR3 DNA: TGTGCCAGCAGCCAGGGACAGATAAGAATGAACACTGAAGCTTTCTTT. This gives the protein CASSQGQIRMNTEAFF.

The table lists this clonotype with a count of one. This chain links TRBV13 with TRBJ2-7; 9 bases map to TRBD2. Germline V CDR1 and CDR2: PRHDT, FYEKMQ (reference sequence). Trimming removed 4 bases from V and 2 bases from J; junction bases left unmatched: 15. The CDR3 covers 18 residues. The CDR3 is CASSSLRDLAGGTYEQYF. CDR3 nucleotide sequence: TGTGCCAGCAGCTCACTACGTGATCTGGCGGGAGGGACCTACGAGCAGTACTTC.

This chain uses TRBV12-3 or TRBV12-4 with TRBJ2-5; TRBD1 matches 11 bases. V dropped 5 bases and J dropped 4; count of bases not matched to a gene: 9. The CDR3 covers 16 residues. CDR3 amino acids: CASSPDSGTGGETQYF. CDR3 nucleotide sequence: TGTGCCAGCAGTCCGGACTCCGGGACAGGGGGAGAGACCCAGTACTTC.

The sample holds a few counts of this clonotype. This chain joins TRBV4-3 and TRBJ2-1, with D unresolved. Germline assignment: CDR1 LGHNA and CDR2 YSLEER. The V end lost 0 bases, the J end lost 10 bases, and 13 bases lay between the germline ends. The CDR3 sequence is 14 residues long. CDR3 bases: TGCGCCAGCAGCCAAGAATCATTCCCGGCGGAGCAGTTCTTC. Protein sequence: CASSQESFPAEQFF.

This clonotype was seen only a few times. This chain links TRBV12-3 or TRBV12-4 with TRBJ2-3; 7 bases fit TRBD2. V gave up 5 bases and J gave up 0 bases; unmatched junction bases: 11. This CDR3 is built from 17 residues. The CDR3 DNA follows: TGTGCCAGCAGTCGTCTTCTAGCGGCATCTAGCACAGATACGCAGTATTTT. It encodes CASSRLLAASSTDTQYF.

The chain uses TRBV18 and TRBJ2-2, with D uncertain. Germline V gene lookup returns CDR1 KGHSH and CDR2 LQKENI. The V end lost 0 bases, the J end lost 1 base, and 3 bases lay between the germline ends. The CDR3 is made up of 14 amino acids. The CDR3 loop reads CASSPPRNTGELFF. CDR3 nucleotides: TGTGCCAGCTCACCACCCCGGAACACCGGGGAGCTGTTTTTT.

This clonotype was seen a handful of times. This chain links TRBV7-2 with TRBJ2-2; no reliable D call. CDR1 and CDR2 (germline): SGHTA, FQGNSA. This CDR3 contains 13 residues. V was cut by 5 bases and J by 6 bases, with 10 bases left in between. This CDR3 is CASSPLGSGELFF. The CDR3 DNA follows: TGTGCCAGCAGCCCCCTAGGTTCCGGGGAGCTGTTTTTT.

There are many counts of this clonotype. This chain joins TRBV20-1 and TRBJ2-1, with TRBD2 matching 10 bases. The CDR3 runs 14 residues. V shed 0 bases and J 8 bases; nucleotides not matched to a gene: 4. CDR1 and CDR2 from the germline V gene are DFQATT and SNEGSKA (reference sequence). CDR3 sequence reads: CSARDAAGGHEQFF. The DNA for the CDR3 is TGCAGTGCTAGAGATGCAGCGGGAGGGCATGAGCAGTTCTTC.

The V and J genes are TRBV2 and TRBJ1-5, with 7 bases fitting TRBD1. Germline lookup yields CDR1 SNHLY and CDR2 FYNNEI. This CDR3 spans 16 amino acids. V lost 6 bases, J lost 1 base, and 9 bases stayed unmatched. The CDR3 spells CASRRDRRGSNQPQHF. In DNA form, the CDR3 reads TGTGCCAGCAGGCGGGACAGACGAGGAAGCAATCAGCCCCAGCATTTT.

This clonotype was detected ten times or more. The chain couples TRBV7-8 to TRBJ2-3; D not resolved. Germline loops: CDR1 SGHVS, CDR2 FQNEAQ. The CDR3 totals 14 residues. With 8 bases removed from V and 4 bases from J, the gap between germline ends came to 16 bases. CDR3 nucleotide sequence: TGTGCCAGCGGCGTTGGAGTTGGGGCAGATACGCAGTATTTT. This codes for CASGVGVGADTQYF.

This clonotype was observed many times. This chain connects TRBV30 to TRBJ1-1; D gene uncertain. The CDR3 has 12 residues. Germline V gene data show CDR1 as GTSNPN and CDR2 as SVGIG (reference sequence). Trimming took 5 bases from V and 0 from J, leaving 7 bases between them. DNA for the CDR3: TGTGCCTGGGCGGGAATGAACACTGAAGCTTTCTTT. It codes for CAWAGMNTEAFF. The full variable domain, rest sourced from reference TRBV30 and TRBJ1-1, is SQTIHQWPATLVQPVGSPLSLECTVEGTSNPNLYWYRQAAGRGLQLLFYSVGIGQISSEVPQNLSASRPQDRQFILSSKKLLLSDSGFYLCAWAGMNTEAFFGQGTRLTVV.

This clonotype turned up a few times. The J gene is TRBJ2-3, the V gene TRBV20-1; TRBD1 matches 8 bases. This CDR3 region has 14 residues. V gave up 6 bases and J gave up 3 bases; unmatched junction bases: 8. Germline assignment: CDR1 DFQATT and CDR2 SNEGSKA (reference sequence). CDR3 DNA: TGCAGTGCCACGGGACAGGCGACAACAGATACGCAGTATTTT. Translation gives CSATGQATTDTQYF.